This is a list of T cell receptor beta chains from one sample in a study of cytomegalovirus exposure and HLA in healthy donors. Libraries were prepared by immunoSEQ multiplex PCR; TCRdb keeps only in-frame clonotypes and omits some of them. The repertoire includes 150,000 to 200,000 clones, around nine tenths of them detected once, and roughly 1.8% sits in the top ten. Sample: PBMCs. These receptors all stem from a woman between 18 and 30 years old in good health and CMV-seronegative. CDR3s include the opening cysteine and the closing phenylalanine or tryptophan. D genes are given only for firm matches. A row's size may be missing; if present it is once, few, many or a size class.

j_gene: TRBJ2-3
d_gene: TRBD1
abundance: .
v_gene: TRBV28
CDR3nt: TGTGCCAGCAACGATGGACAGGGGGCGAACACAGATACGCAGTATTTT
CDR3aa: CASNDGQGANTDTQYF

j_gene: TRBJ2-1
d_gene: TRBD2
abundance: .
v_gene: TRBV4-1
CDR3nt: TGCGCCAGCAGCAGAGGACTAGCCCCAAGATACAATGAGCAGTTCTTC
CDR3aa: CASSRGLAPRYNEQFF

j_gene: TRBJ1-5
d_gene: TRBD1
abundance: .
v_gene: TRBV10-3
CDR3nt: TGTGCCACGACCCGGGACAGGGTAGGTCAGCCCCAGCATTTT
CDR3aa: CATTRDRVGQPQHF

j_gene: TRBJ1-5
d_gene: .
abundance: .
v_gene: TRBV19
CDR3nt: TGTGCCAGTAGTGGTGGCACCAATCAGCCCCAGCATTTT
CDR3aa: CASSGGTNQPQHF

j_gene: TRBJ2-7
d_gene: .
abundance: .
v_gene: TRBV4-1
CDR3nt: TGCGCCAGCAGCCAAGATTACGGGAGCGAGCAGTACTTC
CDR3aa: CASSQDYGSEQYF

j_gene: TRBJ1-1
d_gene: .
abundance: .
v_gene: TRBV16
CDR3nt: TGTGCCAGCAGCCAAATAGGAAGGAGTGAAGCTTTCTTT
CDR3aa: CASSQIGRSEAFF

j_gene: TRBJ2-1
d_gene: .
abundance: .
v_gene: TRBV6-1
CDR3nt: TGTGCCAGCAGCGCCCTGGGGCCCTACAATGAGCAGTTCTTC
CDR3aa: CASSALGPYNEQFF

j_gene: TRBJ2-3
d_gene: TRBD2
abundance: .
v_gene: TRBV5-4
CDR3nt: TGTGCCAGCAGCCCAAAAGGGACTAGCGGGGCCAGGGATACGCAGTATTTT
CDR3aa: CASSPKGTSGARDTQYF

j_gene: TRBJ1-1
d_gene: .
abundance: .
v_gene: TRBV6-1
CDR3nt: TGTGCCAGCAGTGAATATAGGGGCCACACTGAAGCTTTCTTT
CDR3aa: CASSEYRGHTEAFF

j_gene: TRBJ1-4
d_gene: .
abundance: .
v_gene: TRBV25-1
CDR3nt: TGTGCCAGCAGTATGAGCATATCAACTAATGAAAAACTGTTTTTT
CDR3aa: CASSMSISTNEKLFF

j_gene: TRBJ2-6
d_gene: .
abundance: few
v_gene: TRBV6-5
CDR3nt: TGTGCCAGCAGATCCTGGCCGTCTGGGGCCAACGTCCTGACTTTC
CDR3aa: CASRSWPSGANVLTF

j_gene: TRBJ2-7
d_gene: TRBD1
abundance: once
v_gene: TRBV5-5
CDR3nt: TGTGCCAGCAGCGGGACAGGGGATCACGAGCAGTACTTC
CDR3aa: CASSGTGDHEQYF

j_gene: TRBJ2-3
d_gene: .
abundance: .
v_gene: TRBV6-5
CDR3nt: TGTGCCAGCAGAACGACTGGGACTAGCACAGATACGCAGTATTTT
CDR3aa: CASRTTGTSTDTQYF

j_gene: TRBJ2-7
d_gene: TRBD1
abundance: .
v_gene: TRBV15
CDR3nt: TGTGCCACCAGCAGAGTCAGGGGGCAGTACGAGCAGTACTTC
CDR3aa: CATSRVRGQYEQYF

j_gene: TRBJ2-2
d_gene: TRBD1
abundance: once
v_gene: TRBV2
CDR3nt: TGTGCCACCACTCCCGGGACAGGGGACGGGGAGCTGTTTTTT
CDR3aa: CATTPGTGDGELFF